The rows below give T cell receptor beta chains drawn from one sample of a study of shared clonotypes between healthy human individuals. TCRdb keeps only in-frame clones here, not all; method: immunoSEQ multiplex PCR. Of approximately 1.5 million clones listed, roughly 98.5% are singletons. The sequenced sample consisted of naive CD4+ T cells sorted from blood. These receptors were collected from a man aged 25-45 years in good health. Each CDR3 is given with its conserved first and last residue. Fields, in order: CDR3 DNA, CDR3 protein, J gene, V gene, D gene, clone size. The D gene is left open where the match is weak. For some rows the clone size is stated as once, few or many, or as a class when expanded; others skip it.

TGTGCCAGCAGCTTAGGTGACCAAGAGACCCAGTACTTC CASSLGDQETQYF TRBJ2-5 TRBV11-2 NA NA
TGTGCCAGCAGCTTGGAGATCGGGTGGCGGGAGACCCAGTACTTC CASSLEIGWRETQYF TRBJ2-5 TRBV5-4 NA NA
TGTGCCAGCAGTGAATCTCTTTGGGACAGCGAAGCTTTCTTT CASSESLWDSEAFF TRBJ1-1 TRBV6-1 TRBD1 NA
TGTGCCAGCAGCTTAATTACGGGTCCTGGGGCCAACGTCCTGACTTTC CASSLITGPGANVLTF TRBJ2-6 TRBV7-3 NA NA
TGTGCCAGCAGCTTGGACTTCGGATCCTACGAGCAGTACTTC CASSLDFGSYEQYF TRBJ2-7 TRBV7-2 NA NA
TGTGCCAGCAGTCCAGCGGGAAGACCCTCCTACGAGCAGTACTTC CASSPAGRPSYEQYF TRBJ2-7 TRBV7-8 TRBD2 NA
TGTGCCAGCAGAAAGAACACCGGGGAGCTGTTTTTT CASRKNTGELFF TRBJ2-2 TRBV5-4 NA NA
TGTGCCAGCAGCTCATTGGGGTGGACGACTGAGGACAATGAGCAGTTCTTC CASSSLGWTTEDNEQFF TRBJ2-1 TRBV28 NA NA
TGTGCCAGCAGTGAAGAATGGGAAGAGACCCAGTACTTC CASSEEWEETQYF TRBJ2-5 TRBV6-1 NA NA
TGTGCCGGCGCAATCGAGACTAACTATGGCTACACCTTC CAGAIETNYGYTF TRBJ1-2 TRBV30 NA NA
TGTGCCAGCTCGAACGGACAGGGGTCCTACAATGAGCAGTTCTTC CASSNGQGSYNEQFF TRBJ2-1 TRBV18 TRBD1 NA
TGCGCCAGCAGCTTACCCGGGACTAGCGGCTCTAATGAGCAGTTCTTC CASSLPGTSGSNEQFF TRBJ2-1 TRBV5-1 TRBD2 NA
TGTGCCAGCAGCGTAGTCGGGAGGGCCATCACAGATACGCAGTATTTT CASSVVGRAITDTQYF TRBJ2-3 TRBV9 TRBD2 NA
TGTGCCAGCAGTGACGGAGCGGGTAGCACAGATACGCAGTATTTT CASSDGAGSTDTQYF TRBJ2-3 TRBV6-4 NA NA
TGCGCCAGCAGCTGGGGACAGGCGGAATCAGATACGCAGTATTTT CASSWGQAESDTQYF TRBJ2-3 TRBV5-1 TRBD1 NA
TGCGCCAGCAGCCTCTCGGGGGGAACTAATGAAAAACTGTTTTTT CASSLSGGTNEKLFF TRBJ1-4 TRBV4-1 NA NA
TGTGCCAGCAGCGTACTGTACGATGAGCAGTTCTTC CASSVLYDEQFF TRBJ2-1 TRBV9 NA once
TGTGCCAGCAGCTTCGGACTAGCGGGTTACAATGAGCAGTTCTTC CASSFGLAGYNEQFF TRBJ2-1 TRBV5-4 TRBD2 NA
TGCGCCAGCAGCTTGCCCCCTCTGGATGAGCAGTTCTTC CASSLPPLDEQFF TRBJ2-1 TRBV5-1 NA NA
TGTGCCAGCAGTGAGAGGCCAGACTCGAACACCGGGGAGCTGTTTTTT CASSERPDSNTGELFF TRBJ2-2 TRBV6-1 NA NA
TGTGCCAGCAGTCTTAGACGGGGAAGAGGAACTGAAGCTTTCTTT CASSLRRGRGTEAFF TRBJ1-1 TRBV7-2 NA NA
TGTGCCAGCAGCTTGGTTCCGGGCGGTGGTGGTGGAAACACCATATATTTT CASSLVPGGGGGNTIYF TRBJ1-3 TRBV5-5 NA NA